These 23 T cell receptor beta chains came from one sample sequenced in a study of T cell responses to AZD1222 COVID-19 vaccine. The table came from immunoSEQ multiplex PCR; TCRdb's copy has only in-frame clones and leaves some out. The sample holds about 110,000 clones, about nine tenths seen once. This material consisted of peripheral blood, taken on day 0 of AZD1222 vaccination. These receptors were collected from an adult in good health.

This chain joins TRBV6-4 and TRBJ2-1; D may be TRBD1 (5 bases). Deletions cut 7 bases from V and 8 bases from J, with 15 bases between. In germline, CDR1 is MRHNA, CDR2 SNTAGT. The CDR3 totals 13 residues. The CDR3 nucleotides are TGTGCCAGCACCCCTGTGGTGGGGCATGAGCAGTTCTTC. This codes for CASTPVVGHEQFF.

This rearrangement joins TRBV28 to TRBJ1-4, with D tentatively TRBD1 (5 bases). The V gene's germline CDR1 is MDHEN and CDR2 SYDVKM. V shed 3 bases and J shed 8 bases, with 16 bases lying between them. The CDR3 is 15 residues long. The DNA of the CDR3 is TGTGCCAGCAGTTTTAGTGACGGGACGGGAGAAAAACTGTTTTTT. Translation: CASSFSDGTGEKLFF.

This clone was observed a few times. The chain recombines TRBV19 with TRBJ1-1, with a possible D match to TRBD1 (6 bases). CDR1 and CDR2 (germline): LNHDA, SQIVND (reference sequence). The CDR3 runs 15 residues. V gave up 5 bases and J gave up 4 bases, with 17 bases separating them. The CDR3 sequence is CASSARWEGGTEAFF. The CDR3 region has the DNA TGTGCCAGTAGTGCCCGTTGGGAGGGGGGCACTGAAGCTTTCTTT.

This clone was counted a single time. The chain uses TRBV27 and TRBJ2-1; tentative D call: TRBD2 (6 bases). V was cut by 9 bases and J by 3 bases, with 15 bases left in between. The germline V gene encodes CDR1 MNHEY and CDR2 SMNVEV (reference sequence). CDR3 length: 14 residues. The CDR3 here is CARDSGEFYNEQFF. The CDR3, as DNA: TGTGCCAGGGATTCGGGGGAGTTCTACAATGAGCAGTTCTTC.

The genes are TRBV30 and TRBJ2-1; possibly TRBD2 for D (5 bases). This CDR3 is built from 13 residues. V was clipped by 6 bases and J by 9 bases, with 18 bases between them. Germline V gene data show CDR1 as GTSNPN and CDR2 as SVGIG (reference sequence). The CDR3 bases are TGTGCCTGTACCCTAGCAGAGAGCATTGAGCAGTTCTTC. This codes for CACTLAESIEQFF.

This clone was observed a single time. The chain is built from TRBV10-3 and TRBJ2-5, with D maybe TRBD2 (6 bases). The CDR3 totals 12 residues. V dropped 0 bases and J dropped 7 bases, with 6 bases sitting between them. In germline, CDR1 is ENHRY, CDR2 SYGVKD. This CDR3 reads CAISESGGTQYF. Here the CDR3 DNA reads TGTGCCATCAGTGAGTCGGGGGGGACCCAGTACTTC.

This clone was detected a few times. The chain couples TRBV30 to TRBJ1-3; no firm D call. Per germline, CDR1 GTSNPN and CDR2 SVGIG (reference sequence). The CDR3 is 15 residues long. V was trimmed by 0 bases and J by 1 base, leaving 10 bases between them. CDR3 bases: TGTGCCTGGAGTGTACCCGTGTCATCTGGAAACACCATATATTTT. Its protein is CAWSVPVSSGNTIYF.

The rearrangement links TRBV18 to TRBJ2-1; 9 positions agree with TRBD1. V was pared by 5 bases and J by 6 bases, with 8 bases of the junction left unmatched. The CDR3 length is 15 residues. Germline V CDR1 and CDR2: KGHSH, LQKENI. The CDR3 is CASSSGTGSINEQFF. CDR3 coding DNA: TGTGCCAGCTCAAGCGGGACAGGGTCCATCAATGAGCAGTTCTTC.

The V call is TRBV28, the J call TRBJ1-4; 7 bases line up with TRBD1. CDR1 and CDR2 from the germline V gene are MDHEN and SYDVKM. The CDR3 loop spans 15 amino acids. V was pared by 0 bases and J by 8 bases, with 6 bases of the junction left unmatched. The CDR3 reads CASSLWLRGREKLFF. The CDR3 DNA reads as TGTGCCAGCAGTTTATGGCTCAGGGGGAGGGAAAAACTGTTTTTT.

CDR3 sequence (DNA): TGCGCCAGCAGCCACCGGAGGGCAGGGGGCGCAAGCACTAATGAAAAACTGTTTTTT. Its translation is CASSHRRAGGASTNEKLFF. The V call is TRBV4-1, the J call TRBJ1-4, with 8 bases fitting TRBD1. This CDR3 has 19 residues. Germline loops: CDR1 MGHRA, CDR2 YSYEKL. V lost 3 bases to trimming and J lost 2 bases; unmatched junction nucleotides: 14.

The genes are TRBV7-9 and TRBJ2-3, with 10 bases that match TRBD2. This CDR3 is 16 amino acids long. CDR1 is SEHNR, CDR2 FQNEAQ, per germline (reference sequence). Unmatched junction bases numbered 10, after V lost 6 bases and J lost 4 bases. CDR3 protein: CASSWLAGVGSDTQYF. The CDR3 region has the DNA TGTGCCAGCAGTTGGCTAGCGGGAGTTGGGTCAGATACGCAGTATTTT. Drawing the rest from reference TRBV7-9 and TRBJ2-3, the complete variable domain is DTGVSQNPRHKITKRGQNVTFRCDPISEHNRLYWYRQTLGQGPEFLTYFQNEAQLEKSRLLSDRFSAERPKGSFSTLEIQRTEQGDSAMYLCASSWLAGVGSDTQYFGPGTRLTVL.

The V gene is TRBV10-2, the J gene TRBJ1-6, with a weak D call TRBD1 (6 bases). The CDR3 runs to 16 residues. Trimming pared 2 bases from V and 9 bases from J, leaving 17 bases between. Per the germline V gene, CDR1 is WSHSY and CDR2 is SAAADI. The CDR3 DNA follows: TGCGCCAGCAGTGAGCCAGACAGGATTAACGCTTCACCCCTCCACTTT. Residues: CASSEPDRINASPLHF.

The chain carries TRBV7-2 and TRBJ2-4; TRBD2 aligns across 13 bases. The CDR3 spans 16 residues. Germline CDR1 is SGHTA and CDR2 is FQGNSA. The V gene end was trimmed by 4 bases and the J gene end by 9 bases; junction bases not matched to a gene: 9. As DNA, the CDR3 is TGTGCCAGCAGCTCTAGGACTAGCGGGAGTGGGAGCATTCAGTACTTC. As protein: CASSSRTSGSGSIQYF.

The chain recombines TRBV11-2 with TRBJ2-1; the D gene could be TRBD1 or TRBD2 (5 bases each). CDR1 is SGHAT and CDR2 is FQNNGV in the germline V gene. CDR3 length: 13 residues. Trimming removed 5 bases at V and 9 bases at J, with 14 bases between. The CDR3 nucleotides read TGTGCCAGCAGCCCCATTCGGGACGCTGAGCAGTTCTTC. Translated, it gives CASSPIRDAEQFF. Based on the CDR3 plus reference TRBV11-2 and TRBJ2-1, the full variable domain is EAGVAQSPRYKIIEKRQSVAFWCNPISGHATLYWYQQILGQGPKLLIQFQNNGVVDDSQLPKDRFSAERLKGVDSTLKIQPAKLEDSAVYLCASSPIRDAEQFFGPGTRLTVL.

The chain uses TRBV6-2 or TRBV6-3 and TRBJ2-7, with D perhaps matching TRBD1 or TRBD2 (6 bases each). Germline V gives CDR1 MNHEY, CDR2 SVGEGT. There are 15 residues in the CDR3. Trimming stripped 6 bases from V and 3 bases from J, with 18 bases between. CDR3 protein: CASSPLGGGNYEQYF. The CDR3 DNA reads as TGTGCCAGCAGCCCCCTGGGGGGCGGGAACTACGAGCAGTACTTC.

This clone was recorded a few times. CDR3 in amino acids: CASSYGQGYTEAFF. Written as DNA, the CDR3 is TGTGCCAGCAGTTACGGGCAGGGTTACACTGAAGCTTTCTTT. The rearrangement joins TRBV6-6 to TRBJ1-1; a weak D match, TRBD1 (5 bases). V was trimmed by 2 bases and J by 3 bases, leaving 10 bases between them. This CDR3 contains 14 residues. The germline CDR1 and CDR2 sequences are MNHNY and SVGAGI (reference sequence).

This clone was observed a single time. The chain carries TRBV7-2 and TRBJ2-6; D possibly corresponds to TRBD2 (5 bases). The CDR3 is 15 residues long. Germline-derived CDR1 and CDR2 are SGHTA and FQGNSA. Trimming shortened V by 2 bases and J by 2 bases, and 7 bases separated the two germline ends. CDR3 in DNA: TGTGCCAGCAGCTTAAGGGAGACTGGGGCCAACGTCCTGACTTTC. It is translated as CASSLRETGANVLTF.

The CDR3 bases are TGTGCCAGCAGCTTACGGCAGGGGGGTGGGGCAGATACGCAGTATTTT. Amino acids: CASSLRQGGGADTQYF. The chain couples TRBV7-6 to TRBJ2-3; tentatively, D is TRBD1 (7 bases). The CDR3 runs to 16 residues. Germline-derived CDR1 and CDR2 are SGHVS and FNYEAQ. V dropped 2 bases and J dropped 4 bases, with 16 bases sitting between them.

The chain uses TRBV4-3 and TRBJ2-3, with TRBD1 matching 8 bases. Germline-derived CDR1 and CDR2 are LGHNA and YSLEER. V shed 0 bases, J shed 4 bases, and the junction held 12 bases outside the gene matches. This CDR3 is 18 amino acids long. CDR3 sequence reads: CASSQDRMGTGRPDTQYF. Here the CDR3 DNA reads TGCGCCAGCAGCCAAGATCGAATGGGGACAGGCCGACCAGATACGCAGTATTTT.

The chain recombines TRBV6-1 with TRBJ1-1; TRBD1 agrees at 7 bases. This CDR3 has 15 residues. Germline-derived CDR1 and CDR2 are MNHNS and SASEGT. Losses at the gene ends were 8 bases for V and 3 bases for J; bases not matched to a gene: 12. The CDR3 protein is CASANYGRGDTEAFF. CDR3 nucleotide sequence: TGTGCCAGCGCAAACTACGGCAGGGGGGACACTGAAGCTTTCTTT.

This chain uses TRBV7-2 with TRBJ2-3; D is unclear. With 4 bases removed from V and 3 bases from J, the gap between germline ends came to 8 bases. The CDR3 totals 13 residues. The germline gives CDR1 SGHTA, CDR2 FQGNSA. CDR3 nucleotides: TGTGCCAGCAGCTATATTGTGACAGATACGCAGTATTTT. Residues: CASSYIVTDTQYF.

The chain recombines TRBV7-9 with TRBJ1-6, with D maybe TRBD1 (6 bases). Per germline, CDR1 SEHNR and CDR2 FQNEAQ (reference sequence). This CDR3 is 15 amino acids long. The V end was cut by 2 bases, the J end by 5 bases, with 10 bases between. The CDR3 coding sequence is TGTGCCAGCAGCTTACTGGGGGCCGATAATTCACCCCTCCACTTT. Amino acids: CASSLLGADNSPLHF.

This chain links TRBV28 with TRBJ1-3; possibly TRBD1 for D (5 bases). With 5 bases removed from V and 4 bases from J, the gap between germline ends came to 21 bases. The CDR3 contains 17 residues. In germline, CDR1 is MDHEN, CDR2 SYDVKM. The CDR3 loop reads CASSPYPGPQAGNTIYF. DNA of the CDR3: TGTGCCAGCAGTCCGTACCCGGGACCCCAGGCCGGAAACACCATATATTTT. Complete variable domain (other parts from reference TRBV28 and TRBJ1-3): DVKVTQSSRYLVKRTGEKVFLECVQDMDHENMFWYRQDPGLGLRLIYFSYDVKMKEKGDIPEGYSVSREKKERFSLILESASTNQTSMYLCASSPYPGPQAGNTIYFGEGSWLTVV.